These T cell receptor beta chains were read from a single sample in a study of CD8+ T cells in alopecia areata. Repertoires were generated with immunoSEQ multiplex PCR, while TCRdb's copy carries only in-frame clones and drops some. This table holds some 120,000 clones, about 46% found once. Sequenced sample: NKG2D-low CD8+ T cells sorted from blood. These receptors all come from a human donor with alopecia areata. Both conserved end residues are trimmed from each CDR3.

V	J	CDR3
TRBV29-1	TRBJ2-3	SVGGQGPPDTQY
TRBV5-1	TRBJ2-1	ASSFAGLDNEQF
TRBV29-1	TRBJ2-5	SVPTEGTQY
TRBV2	TRBJ2-2	ASSPGQGTGELF
TRBV29-1	TRBJ2-3	SGTEPSTDTQY
TRBV23-1	TRBJ1-1	ASSPGAEAF
TRBV27	TRBJ2-7	ASSLGNEQY
TRBV29-1	TRBJ1-4	SVQGAGSEKLF
TRBV2	TRBJ1-1	ASSLNTEAF
TRBV13	TRBJ2-6	ASSTRLNAGSGANVLT
TRBV29-1	TRBJ2-3	SVALASTDTQY
TRBV19	TRBJ2-3	ASSRMSTDTQY
TRBV29-1	TRBJ2-7	SVEGADHSYEQY
TRBV29-1	TRBJ2-1	SVLAGGAYNEQF
TRBV6-5	TRBJ2-4	ASSYSTGQGTIQY
TRBV9	TRBJ2-2	ASSVGIHPNTGELF
TRBV7-3	TRBJ2-5	ASSLGGAWETQY
TRBV30	TRBJ2-1	ACDRVAYNEQF
TRBV9	TRBJ1-2	ASSVARAYYGYT
TRBV29-1	TRBJ2-7	SVEGKPYEQY
TRBV29-1	TRBJ2-7	SAQGAEDAYEQY
TRBV30	TRBJ1-2	AWSKAQGRYGYT
TRBV12-5	TRBJ1-4	ASGPRRTATNEKLF
TRBV6-4	TRBJ2-1	ASSDSSGGANEQF
TRBV29-1	TRBJ2-1	SVAGLNNEQF
TRBV6-1	TRBJ2-3	ASSGLAGGPDTQY
TRBV27	TRBJ2-1	ASSPGTSPTYNEQF
TRBV2	TRBJ2-5	ASSGPRGFETQY
TRBV27	TRBJ2-2	ASSLSKVGELF
TRBV7-9	TRBJ2-3	ASSPEGGTFTDTQY
TRBV4-3	TRBJ2-6	ASSQEWGSGANVLT
TRBV29-1	TRBJ2-3	SAAVGGGITTDTQY
TRBV30	TRBJ1-1	AWSSTGVNTEAF
TRBV30	TRBJ2-1	AWSLGQAAYNEQF
TRBV29-1	TRBJ2-1	SVEAGMGTYNEQF
TRBV4-1	TRBJ2-7	ASSQEYTNEQY
TRBV27	TRBJ2-7	ASPTDYEQY
TRBV29-1	TRBJ2-7	SVEGGRAYEQY
TRBV27	TRBJ2-7	ASRFRGSYEQY
TRBV29-1	TRBJ2-1	SVEDGQGAYNEQF
TRBV29-1	TRBJ2-7	SVGLAGDHEQY
TRBV5-1	TRBJ1-2	ASSLLCDTGSISECGYT
TRBV29-1	TRBJ2-3	SVRGPPIATQY
TRBV28	TRBJ2-6	ASCPSGANVLT
TRBV29-1	TRBJ2-2	SVVDGNTGELF
TRBV4-3	TRBJ2-3	ASSQAREFGTDTQY
TRBV27	TRBJ2-3	ASSVRTGADTQY
TRBV27	TRBJ1-2	ASSLHPRTGGYT
TRBV10-3	TRBJ2-5	AITGDQETQY
TRBV19	TRBJ2-7	ASSIGAGGAYEQY
TRBV29-1	TRBJ2-1	SALRDEQF
TRBV5-6	TRBJ1-1	ASSLGTARIAF
TRBV18	TRBJ2-5	ASSPPPTTEETQY
TRBV27	TRBJ2-7	ASKGGGYEQY